The next 14 T cell receptor beta chains were all read from a single sample in a study of blood T cell repertoires in COVID-19 (dated by TCRdb to the early 2020s). The library was prepared using the immunoSEQ multiplex PCR assay. TCRdb obtained this table from immuneACCESS and retained in-frame rearrangements with V and J assigned. These tables miss some clones; where compared with another copy, unresolved V genes account for less than half of the shortfall, and the remainder is unexplained. The sample profile shows roughly 300,000 clones; nearly 90% of them were found once. Of the sample, approximately 8.8% falls within the top ten clones. Sequences were obtained from peripheral blood. All receptors derive from a man younger than 30 with active or convalescent COVID-19.

The V call is TRBV29-1, the J call TRBJ1-1; 8 bases agree with TRBD1. Germline lookup yields CDR1 SQVTM and CDR2 ANQGSEA. CDR3 length: 12 residues. V lost 6 bases to trimming and J lost 6 bases; unmatched junction nucleotides: 6. CDR3 residues: CSVKGQGAEAFF. The CDR3 DNA follows: TGCAGCGTAAAAGGACAGGGCGCTGAAGCTTTCTTT.

V usage is TRBV4-2 and J usage is TRBJ1-1; TRBD1 matches 9 bases. The V gene's germline CDR1 is LGHNA and CDR2 YNFKEQ. The J segment lost 6 bases and the V segment lost 3 bases, leaving 8 bases of the junction unmatched. CDR3 length: 15 amino acids. In DNA, the CDR3 is TGTGCCAGCAGCCACATGGGACAGGGTCGCTCTGAAGCTTTCTTT. Translation gives CASSHMGQGRSEAFF.

V gene TRBV5-1 combines with J gene TRBJ1-2; the D gene is possibly TRBD1 (6 bases). Germline V lookup: CDR1 SGHRS, CDR2 YFSETQ. The CDR3 is 14 residues long. V lost 7 bases to trimming and J lost 3 bases, with 16 bases between them. CDR3 protein: CASDETGEHYGYTF. The CDR3 DNA reads as TGCGCCAGCGACGAGACAGGAGAGCACTATGGCTACACCTTC.

The chain is built from TRBV6-1 and TRBJ1-1; D is uncertain. The length of the CDR3 is 14 residues. Between the trimmed V and J ends, which lost 1 base and 3 bases, there was a span of 9 bases. Germline CDR1 MNHNS, CDR2 SASEGT. The chain's CDR3 is CASSEVQVDTEAFF. CDR3 sequence (DNA): TGTGCCAGCAGTGAAGTGCAGGTGGACACTGAAGCTTTCTTT.

The CDR3 sequence: CASSPVGGGFYEQYF. The CDR3 region has the DNA TGTGCCAGCAGCCCCGTAGGGGGGGGATTTTACGAGCAGTACTTC. The chain carries TRBV7-2 and TRBJ2-7; tentatively, D is TRBD2 (7 bases). The length of the CDR3 is 15 residues. CDR1 SGHTA and CDR2 FQGNSA come from the germline V gene. The V end lost 5 bases, the J end lost 4 bases, and 18 bases lay between the germline ends. Variable domain in full (rest from reference TRBV7-2 and TRBJ2-7): GAGVSQSPSNKVTEKGKDVELRCDPISGHTALYWYRQSLGQGLEFLIYFQGNSAPDKSGLPSDRFSAERTGGSVSTLTIQRTQQEDSAVYLCASSPVGGGFYEQYFGPGTRLTVT.

The chain is built from TRBV10-3 and TRBJ1-5; D unresolved. CDR3 length: 15 residues. The V end was cut by 0 bases, the J end by 3 bases, with 9 bases between. Germline assignment: CDR1 ENHRY and CDR2 SYGVKD. The CDR3 coding sequence is TGTGCCATCAGTGAGTCAATACAAGTCAATCAGCCCCAGCATTTT. Translated, it gives CAISESIQVNQPQHF.

This clone appeared once. The chain recombines TRBV5-4 with TRBJ2-5; the match to TRBD2 covers 11 bases. The junction had 4 bases not matched to a gene; V was cut back by 5 bases and J by 7 bases. Germline CDR1 and CDR2: SGHNT and YYREEE (reference sequence). CDR3 length: 13 amino acids. CDR3 amino acids: CASSLAGGGTQYF. CDR3 bases: TGTGCCAGCAGTCTAGCGGGAGGCGGGACCCAGTACTTC. Complete variable domain (other parts from reference TRBV5-4 and TRBJ2-5): ETGVTQSPTHLIKTRGQQVTLRCSSQSGHNTVSWYQQALGQGPQFIFQYYREEENGRGNFPPRFSGLQFPNYSSELNVNALELDDSALYLCASSLAGGGTQYFGPGTRLLVL.

The chain links TRBV23-1 to TRBJ2-7; D not certain. TRBV23-1 is given ORF status, its function remaining uncertain. The CDR3 is 12 amino acids. V was trimmed by 2 bases and J by 4 bases, leaving 6 bases between them. DNA of the CDR3: TGCGCCAGCAGTCAACGCGTTTACGAGCAGTACTTC. It codes for CASSQRVYEQYF.

The chain has TRBV4-1 and TRBJ2-3; D not certain. Germline CDR1 is MGHRA and CDR2 is YSYEKL. Trimming cost V 1 base and J 6 bases, with 11 bases left between them. CDR3 length equals 14 residues. In DNA form, the CDR3 reads TGCGCCAGCAGCCAAGTACGGTTGAGTGATACGCAGTATTTT. It translates to CASSQVRLSDTQYF.

The rearrangement joins TRBV18 to TRBJ2-7; D is perhaps TRBD1 (6 bases). CDR1 is KGHSH and CDR2 is LQKENI in the germline V gene. The CDR3 is 15 residues long. V shed 3 bases and J shed 0 bases, with 12 bases lying between them. CDR3 sequence: CASSPNRASSYEQYF. As DNA, the CDR3 is TGTGCCAGCTCACCTAACAGGGCTAGCTCCTACGAGCAGTACTTC.

This clone appeared a single time. The chain uses TRBV19 and TRBJ1-1; 8 nucleotides align to TRBD1. Germline V gives CDR1 LNHDA, CDR2 SQIVND (reference sequence). CDR3 size: 11 residues. The V gene end was trimmed by 3 bases and the J gene end by 13 bases; junction bases not matched to a gene: 4. The CDR3 DNA reads as TGTGCCAGTAGTATCCCAGGGGGCGTTTTCTTT. It codes for CASSIPGGVFF.

CDR3 nucleotide sequence: TGTGCCAGTAGTATACCCTGGGACAGGGCCGATTCACCCCTCCACTTT. Protein product: CASSIPWDRADSPLHF. The chain has TRBV19 and TRBJ1-6; the match to TRBD1 covers 9 bases. The CDR3 extends over 16 amino acids. CDR1 is LNHDA, CDR2 SQIVND, per germline (reference sequence). The trim removed 2 bases at V and 8 bases at J, leaving 7 bases unmatched.

This chain joins TRBV2 and TRBJ2-7; D gene unclear. Trimming cost V 3 bases and J 2 bases, with 8 bases left between them. The CDR3 runs 13 residues. CDR1 SNHLY and CDR2 FYNNEI come from the germline V gene. The CDR3 spells CASSEQATYEQYF. For the CDR3, the DNA is TGTGCCAGCAGTGAGCAGGCGACCTACGAGCAGTACTTC.

This chain connects TRBV10-3 to TRBJ2-7; possible D gene TRBD2, 5 bases. Trimming took 7 bases from V and 2 from J, leaving 18 bases between them. Germline values: CDR1 ENHRY, CDR2 SYGVKD. The CDR3 contains 15 residues. Here the CDR3 reads CAIIGPTNAPYEQYF. In DNA, the CDR3 is TGTGCCATCATAGGACCGACTAACGCGCCCTACGAGCAGTACTTC.